The sequence of this T cell receptor (beta chain) was determined in a study of T cell responses to AZD1222 COVID-19 vaccine (dated by TCRdb to the early 2020s). About the investigation overall: TCR sequencing was performed for some 250 trial participants, of whom about 200 were given two doses of AZD1222 and 26 were given two doses of MenACWY control vaccine. Trial participants were enrolled by age into subgroups of 18-55, 56-69 and 70-plus years, and around 140, 26 and 57 TCR-sequenced participants, respectively, were included in these subgroups. Results the study describes overall, beyond this receptor: Nearly half of unique spike-specific TCRs reportedly recognized epitopes outside regions mutated in the B.1.351 and B.1.1.7 variants. Conclusions about previously exposed vaccinees were limited because only 5 or 6 AZD1222 recipients were SARS-CoV-2 seropositive at baseline. Vaccine-associated CD4 TCRs spanned the whole spike protein, with dominant responses in regions 160-218 and 743-854. The 56-69-year group was small, and its depth increase did not reach significance, likely because of low power. Because no day 14 peak-response samples were available, the repertoires could be characterized only after the peak T cell response. After two AZD1222 doses, spike-specific TCR breadth and depth were significantly higher than at day 0 and than in MenACWY recipients. Most participants were white British and females outnumbered males, and the authors suggested that clonal diversity may have been underestimated.

The CDR3 regions of human TCRbeta chains were analyzed by immunosequencing. Processing in the source paper ran as follows. TCRs in the repertoires were matched against a reference library of SARS-CoV-2-specific TCRs that had been generated with the MIRA antigen-specificity platform. Breadth was defined as the fraction of unique TCRs that were SARS-CoV-2-associated, and depth was defined as the fraction of total T cells that were SARS-CoV-2-associated. Using the MIRA data, each spike-specific TCR was mapped to the spike region that the TCR reacts to and placed in a CD4 or CD8 class. Log10-transformed breadth and depth values were compared by one-way ANOVA with Sidak's multiple comparisons tests. The clones in this table, taken by TCRdb from immuneACCESS, are in-frame only. Not every clone is retained; where verified, under half of the shortfall comes from an unresolved V gene, and the cause of the rest is unknown. V and J calls and clone size come straight from that table; D and trimming were deduced from the DNA. The sample table shows roughly 150,000 clones, and about 89% are seen once. The top ten hold more than 0.9% of the sample.

From the cysteine up to the phenylalanine, the CDR3 has a length of 14 residues. Just the 42-base CDR3 DNA is kept, in frame starting at base 1. As encoded in the germline V gene (reference sequence), CDR1 is SEHNR while CDR2 is FQNEAQ. V sheds 1 base and J sheds 7 bases, leaving 13 bases between their ends. According to the study, the label for this sample's time point signals: about 28 days (+/-7) after the second vaccine dose. AZD1222 recipients whose second dose came at about 4 weeks and those whose second dose came at about 12 weeks were combined into one group, since spike-specific TCR depth and breadth did not differ between the two schedules. The vaccinee samples were drawn from two UK trials, COV001 and COV002, one of which was a single-blind randomized controlled phase 2/3 trial testing AZD1222 (ChAdOx1 nCoV-19) in healthy adults. For TCRbeta chain sequencing, PBMC samples were collected from trial participants at day 0 and at day 28 after the second dose.

As regards this clone: The antigen it binds to is not known. It has no much larger one-base neighbor in the sample; base qualities were not kept.

The receptor's source is an adult who received the AZD1222 COVID-19 vaccine. This sequence uses TRBV7-9 and TRBJ1-2, and the D gene may be TRBD1, 5 bases matching. The sequencing here drew on peripheral blood, taken 28 days after the second AZD1222 dose. The DNA sequence follows: TGTGCCAGCAGCTTAGGTTCCGGGACCAGTGGCTACACCTTC. It translates to CASSLGSGTSGYTF.